This is a list of T cell receptor beta chains from one sample in a study of cytomegalovirus exposure and HLA in healthy donors. Profiling relied on immunoSEQ multiplex PCR, and the TCRdb table lists in-frame clones only, not all of them. There are about 140,000 clones in the sample; roughly two thirds occur only once, and over 1% lies in the top ten. The source material was PBMCs. The receptors shown here come from a woman aged 40-49 years in good health and CMV-seronegative. Each CDR3 is given with its conserved first and last residue. D genes are given only for firm matches. Part of the rows lack a size; the others show once, few, many or a class for expanded clones.

clone_size d_call j_call v_call cdr3_nt cdr3_aa
NA NA TRBJ1-1 TRBV6-1 TGTGCCAGCATTTCAGGGTTTACTGAAGCTTTCTTT CASISGFTEAFF
NA TRBD2 TRBJ2-7 TRBV7-9 TGTGCCAGCAGCCCCTACGCGGGGAGGGGAGTCTCCTACGAGCAGTACTTC CASSPYAGRGVSYEQYF
few TRBD1 TRBJ1-6 TRBV15 TGTGCCACCCAAAGACAGGGGAGGTCACCCCTCCACTTT CATQRQGRSPLHF
NA TRBD1 TRBJ2-7 TRBV7-9 TGTGCCAGCAGCCCATCAACAGGGGGTCGCGAGCAGTACTTC CASSPSTGGREQYF
NA TRBD1 TRBJ1-5 TRBV27 TGTGCCAGCAGTCCCGAACCGACAGGGGGCTTTCAGCCCCAGCATTTT CASSPEPTGGFQPQHF
few TRBD1 TRBJ1-2 TRBV4-1 TGCGCCAGCAGCCATGTCAACCTCCGGGACAGGGACGGCTACACCTTC CASSHVNLRDRDGYTF
NA NA TRBJ2-7 TRBV19 TGTGCCAGTAGTATGCGGGCAGCTCACACTATCTACGAGCAGTACTTC CASSMRAAHTIYEQYF
NA TRBD2 TRBJ2-3 TRBV2 TGTGCCAGCAGTGAACGAGGGCGGGGGGGCACAGATACGCAGTATTTT CASSERGRGGTDTQYF
NA TRBD1 TRBJ1-1 TRBV12-5 TGTGCTAGTGGTTTAGCAGGGGGCGGTGAAGCTTTCTTT CASGLAGGGEAFF
once NA TRBJ1-3 TRBV5-4 TGTGCCAGCAGCCCGGACAGCTCTGGAAACACCATATATTTT CASSPDSSGNTIYF
NA TRBD1 TRBJ2-6 TRBV5-6 TGTGCCAGCAGCTGGGGGGTCAGGGGGCTTTCTGGGGCCAACGTCCTGACTTTC CASSWGVRGLSGANVLTF
NA NA TRBJ1-6 TRBV19 TGTGCCAGTAGTAAAGGGACAACAAATTCACCCCTCCACTTT CASSKGTTNSPLHF
few NA TRBJ2-1 TRBV29-1 TGCAGCGTTGGCAAAGCAAGCTCCTACAATGAGCAGTTCTTC CSVGKASSYNEQFF
NA NA TRBJ1-1 TRBV28 TGTGCCAGCAGTCTATACCCCCTGGCAGGGGTCACTGAAGCTTTCTTT CASSLYPLAGVTEAFF
NA NA TRBJ2-1 TRBV4-1 TGCGCCAGCAGCCCACTGACGGGGATTGATGGTGAGCAGTTCTTC CASSPLTGIDGEQFF
NA NA TRBJ2-1 TRBV7-2 TGTGCCAGCAGCTTAGCGCTAGGGGATCCTCCAGAGTTCTTC CASSLALGDPPEFF
NA TRBD2 TRBJ2-3 TRBV19 TGTGCCAGTAGTTTCGCTAGCGGGGCCACAGATACGCAGTATTTT CASSFASGATDTQYF
NA TRBD1 TRBJ2-3 TRBV7-9 TGTGCCAGCAGCCCACAGGGGGCCAGCACAGATACGCAGTATTTT CASSPQGASTDTQYF